The 27 T cell receptor beta chains below all came from one sample that was sequenced in a study of vaccination effects on CD4 cells after COVID-19. Peptide-pool stimulation followed by sequencing identified expanded antigen-specific CD4+ clonotypes in the ViraFEST assay. It was after approximately 11 days of culture that CD4+ T cells were isolated. All study participants received two doses of BNT162b2 or mRNA-1273 vaccine. Clones were read by immunoSEQ multiplex PCR, and TCRdb kept only the in-frame ones, dropping some. The sample lists some 70,000 clones, over 70% occurring once. The antigens of these receptors remain unknown. The sample was CD4+ T cells from PBMCs cultured with HCoV-229E spike peptides, taken after COVID-19 vaccination. The receptors shown here come from a human donor who received a COVID-19 vaccine.

In DNA, the CDR3 is TGTGCCAGCAGTCGACCCTACGGACAGACAGCTTTTGGCATTCAGTACTTC. Protein product: CASSRPYGQTAFGIQYF. The chain is built from TRBV2 and TRBJ2-4, with a weak D call TRBD1 (6 bases). Trimming removed 5 bases at V and 9 bases at J, with 26 bases between. Germline V gives CDR1 SNHLY, CDR2 FYNNEI. CDR3 length: 17 amino acids.

The genes are TRBV11-2 and TRBJ1-1, with D uncertain. V lost 7 bases to trimming and J lost 4 bases, with 16 bases between them. CDR3 length: 14 residues. Per germline, CDR1 SGHAT and CDR2 FQNNGV. DNA for the CDR3: TGTGCCAGCACCGCTGAGGCTTTAAGCACTGAAGCTTTCTTT. The encoded protein is CASTAEALSTEAFF.

The chain has TRBV7-2 and TRBJ1-1, with D possibly being TRBD1 (5 bases). The germline V gene encodes CDR1 SGHTA and CDR2 FQGNSA. The CDR3 is made up of 15 amino acids. Trimming removed 0 bases from V and 0 bases from J, with 8 bases in between. CDR3 sequence (DNA): TGTGCCAGCAGCTTAGCGGGGCAGTTGAACACTGAAGCTTTCTTT. It specifies CASSLAGQLNTEAFF. Full variable domain (missing parts from reference TRBV7-2 and TRBJ1-1): GAGVSQSPSNKVTEKGKDVELRCDPISGHTALYWYRQSLGQGLEFLIYFQGNSAPDKSGLPSDRFSAERTGGSVSTLTIQRTQQEDSAVYLCASSLAGQLNTEAFFGQGTRLTVV.

This clone was detected only a few times. The rearrangement joins TRBV5-1 to TRBJ2-1; 7 bases match TRBD1. Trimming took 3 bases from V and 5 from J; bases not matched to a gene: 5. CDR3 length: 14 residues. Germline lookup yields CDR1 SGHRS and CDR2 YFSETQ. CDR3 DNA sequence: TGCGCCAGCAGCTCGGGACAGAAAAACAATGAGCAGTTCTTC. Amino acid sequence: CASSSGQKNNEQFF.

V usage is TRBV6-2 or TRBV6-3 and J usage is TRBJ2-3, with 14 nucleotides matching TRBD2. Germline V lookup: CDR1 MNHEY, CDR2 SVGEGT. J was trimmed by 2 bases and V by 6 bases; bases with no gene match: 10. The CDR3 loop spans 18 amino acids. CDR3 region: CASSPGTSGRRFTDTQYF. The CDR3 DNA reads as TGTGCCAGCAGCCCGGGGACTAGCGGGAGACGATTCACAGATACGCAGTATTTT.

This clone has just a few counts. The chain couples TRBV7-8 to TRBJ1-1; D may be TRBD1 (5 bases). The ends were cut back, 1 base at V and 0 bases at J, with 9 bases in the middle. Per germline, CDR1 SGHVS and CDR2 FQNEAQ. This CDR3 contains 15 residues. The CDR3 spells CASSLGGSMNTEAFF. The CDR3 DNA sequence: TGTGCCAGCAGCTTAGGGGGCAGTATGAACACTGAAGCTTTCTTT.

This clone was seen only once. The chain employs TRBV19 and TRBJ1-2; D uncertain. Trimming took 3 bases from V and 6 from J, leaving 14 bases between them. Per the germline V gene, CDR1 is LNHDA and CDR2 is SQIVND (reference sequence). The CDR3 sequence is 14 residues long. The chain's CDR3 is CASSIPPRADGYTF. Written as DNA, the CDR3 is TGTGCCAGTAGTATTCCACCGAGGGCAGATGGCTACACCTTC.

J is TRBJ2-7 and V is TRBV21-1. TRBV21-1 is deemed a pseudogene. The CDR3 is made up of 15 amino acids. This chain's CDR3 is CASSKGKHIGYEQYV. The DNA of the CDR3 is TGTGCCAGCAGCAAAGGGAAGCACATTGGCTACGAGCAGTACGTC.

The rearrangement joins TRBV11-2 to TRBJ2-1, with 12 bases fitting TRBD2. Germline trimming cut 6 bases from V and 1 base from J; bases unmatched to any gene: 25. The CDR3 totals 23 residues. CDR1 SGHAT and CDR2 FQNNGV come from the germline V gene. CDR3 protein: CASSPGGPSGGGRSWVSYNEQFF. The CDR3 DNA follows: TGTGCCAGCAGTCCCGGAGGTCCTAGCGGGGGGGGTCGAAGCTGGGTTTCCTACAATGAGCAGTTCTTC.

The CDR3 region is CASSEPGSHSYEQYV. The CDR3 coding sequence is TGTGCCAGCAGTGAACCGGGTTCCCACTCCTACGAGCAGTACGTC. The genes are TRBV6-1 and TRBJ2-7, with D unclear. The length of the CDR3 is 15 residues. The germline V and J ends were trimmed by 2 bases and 0 bases, with 11 bases remaining between them. Germline V gene lookup returns CDR1 MNHNS and CDR2 SASEGT.

The chain is built from TRBV3-1 (or the pseudogene TRBV3-2) and TRBJ1-2; TRBD1 agrees at 8 bases. CDR3 size: 15 residues. CDR1 and CDR2 from the germline V gene are LGHDT and YNNKEL (reference sequence). V was pared by 2 bases and J by 2 bases, with 4 bases of the junction left unmatched. The CDR3 sequence is CASSQLRGRNYGYTF. CDR3 sequence (DNA): TGTGCCAGCAGCCAACTCAGGGGGCGAAACTATGGCTACACCTTC.

This clone has only one observation. The V gene is TRBV27, the J gene TRBJ1-1; 8 positions match TRBD1. The V segment lost 5 bases and the J segment 5 bases; nucleotides outside the gene matches: 7. The V gene's germline CDR1 is MNHEY and CDR2 SMNVEV (reference sequence). The CDR3 has 14 amino acids. In nucleotides, the CDR3 is TGTGCCAGCAGTCATGGACAGGGAAAAACTGAAGCTTTCTTT. It yields the protein CASSHGQGKTEAFF.

This chain uses TRBV6-5 with TRBJ1-5; 7 bases are shared with TRBD1. Germline V CDR1 and CDR2: MNHEY, SVGAGI. The trim removed 6 bases at V and 6 bases at J, leaving 8 bases unmatched. The CDR3 loop spans 14 amino acids. The CDR3 reads CASSQTGSGQPQHF. In DNA form, the CDR3 reads TGTGCCAGCAGCCAGACAGGGAGCGGTCAGCCCCAGCATTTT.

The chain recombines TRBV18 with TRBJ2-1; D may be TRBD2 (6 bases). Germline V CDR1 and CDR2: KGHSH, LQKENI. The CDR3 runs to 13 residues. Trimming took 3 bases from V and 9 from J, leaving 12 bases between them. The CDR3 nucleotides read TGTGCCAGCTCACCGAGCGGGCTGAGTGAGCAGTTCTTC. This encodes CASSPSGLSEQFF.

J is TRBJ1-6 and V is TRBV9; D gene uncertain. The CDR3 covers 16 residues. Germline loops: CDR1 SGDLS, CDR2 YYNGEE. Trimming took 3 bases from V and 7 from J, leaving 17 bases between them. DNA of the CDR3: TGTGCCAGCAGCGCACTACAGCAGGCTTCCAATTCACCCCTCCACTTT. This encodes CASSALQQASNSPLHF.

The chain uses TRBV9 and TRBJ1-2; no definite D call. The CDR3 consists of 13 residues. The V gene's germline CDR1 is SGDLS and CDR2 YYNGEE. Trimming shortened V by 0 bases and J by 3 bases, and 6 bases separated the two germline ends. CDR3 DNA sequence: TGTGCCAGCAGCGTAGACATGGACTATGGCTACACCTTC. Protein: CASSVDMDYGYTF.

The chain uses TRBV9 and TRBJ2-5; TRBD2 might be the D (7 bases). Trimming left V 0 bases short and J 5 bases short, with 14 bases between. The CDR3 extends over 15 amino acids. From germline, CDR1 is SGDLS and CDR2 YYNGEE. The CDR3 sequence is CASSVATGGRETQYF. The CDR3 DNA follows: TGTGCCAGCAGCGTAGCTACGGGGGGCCGGGAGACCCAGTACTTC.

The J gene is TRBJ1-2, the V gene TRBV10-3; maybe TRBD1 (6 bases). This CDR3 is 13 amino acids long. The V gene's germline CDR1 is ENHRY and CDR2 SYGVKD. With 2 bases removed from V and 4 bases from J, the gap between germline ends came to 8 bases. The CDR3 DNA sequence: TGTGCCATCAGTGAGGCAGGGGTCTATGGCTACACCTTC. Amino acids: CAISEAGVYGYTF.

This sequence joins TRBV6-1 and TRBJ1-4; the D gene is possibly TRBD1 (6 bases). CDR3 size: 16 residues. Deletions cut 1 base from V and 5 bases from J, with 14 bases between. From germline, CDR1 is MNHNS and CDR2 SASEGT. The CDR3 loop reads CASSEGLGQRNEKLFF. The DNA of the CDR3 is TGTGCCAGCAGTGAAGGCTTAGGACAGCGGAATGAAAAACTGTTTTTT.

This rearrangement joins TRBV5-1 to TRBJ1-6; D ambiguous. This CDR3 comprises 15 residues. CDR1 is SGHRS and CDR2 is YFSETQ in the germline V gene. Deletions cut 2 bases from V and 6 bases from J, with 12 bases between. CDR3 DNA: TGCGCCAGCAGCTTTACGACAAACTCTAATTCACCCCTCCACTTT. Amino acid sequence: CASSFTTNSNSPLHF. Full variable domain (remainder filled in from reference TRBV5-1 and TRBJ1-6): KAGVTQTPRYLIKTRGQQVTLSCSPISGHRSVSWYQQTPGQGLQFLFEYFSETQRNKGNFPGRFSGRQFSNSRSEMNVSTLELGDSALYLCASSFTTNSNSPLHFGNGTRLTVT.

This chain uses TRBV19 with TRBJ1-1; possibly TRBD1 for D (6 bases). Trimming shortened V by 7 bases and J by 4 bases, and 10 bases separated the two germline ends. The CDR3 is 12 residues long. Germline V lookup: CDR1 LNHDA, CDR2 SQIVND (reference sequence). CDR3 DNA sequence: TGTGCCAGTACCCGGGGGGCCACTGAAGCTTTCTTT. It encodes CASTRGATEAFF.

The chain has TRBV20-1 and TRBJ1-2; 8 nucleotides line up with TRBD1. Germline V gene data show CDR1 as DFQATT and CDR2 as SNEGSKA (reference sequence). The CDR3 has 13 residues. The V gene end was trimmed by 3 bases and the J gene end by 4 bases; junction bases not matched to a gene: 4. The CDR3 region has the DNA TGCAGTGCTAGTCCGGGACAGGCCTATGGCTACACCTTC. Translated, it gives CSASPGQAYGYTF.

V is TRBV9 and J is TRBJ1-1, with D unresolved. The CDR3 runs to 13 residues. Germline V CDR1 and CDR2: SGDLS, YYNGEE. V lost 0 bases to trimming and J lost 1 base, with 4 bases between them. The CDR3 DNA is TGTGCCAGCAGCGTAGACAGGAACACTGAAGCTTTCTTT. It is translated as CASSVDRNTEAFF.

The chain couples TRBV28 to TRBJ1-4; no clear D gene. V lost 3 bases and J 4 bases, leaving 9 bases between the germline ends. Per germline, CDR1 MDHEN and CDR2 SYDVKM. CDR3 length: 14 amino acids. The CDR3 DNA reads TGTGCCAGCAGTTTCGGCCAGCTTAATGAAAAACTGTTTTTT. It specifies CASSFGQLNEKLFF.

This clone has only a few counts. V gene TRBV7-8 combines with J gene TRBJ2-7; 7 bases fit TRBD1. The CDR3 spans 12 residues. In germline, CDR1 is SGHVS, CDR2 FQNEAQ. Germline trimming cut 5 bases from V and 7 bases from J; bases unmatched to any gene: 5. The CDR3 DNA sequence: TGTGCCAGCAGCCCAACAGGGGATGAGCAGTACGTC. Its translation is CASSPTGDEQYV.

The chain couples TRBV27 to TRBJ1-6; D may be TRBD1 (6 bases). The germline gives CDR1 MNHEY, CDR2 SMNVEV (reference sequence). With 4 bases removed from V and 18 bases from J, the gap between germline ends came to 22 bases. This CDR3 has 14 amino acids. The CDR3 DNA sequence: TGTGCCAGCAGTTCACGACAGGATTATAGATTCCCCCACTTT. Translating gives CASSSRQDYRFPHF.

This clone was recorded once. J is TRBJ2-5 and V is TRBV5-4; D gene ambiguous. CDR3 length equals 15 residues. V was trimmed by 4 bases and J by 1 base, leaving 14 bases between them. Germline values: CDR1 SGHNT, CDR2 YYREEE (reference sequence). The CDR3: CASSTMTGGQETQYF. CDR3 bases: TGTGCCAGCAGCACCATGACGGGCGGCCAAGAGACCCAGTACTTC.